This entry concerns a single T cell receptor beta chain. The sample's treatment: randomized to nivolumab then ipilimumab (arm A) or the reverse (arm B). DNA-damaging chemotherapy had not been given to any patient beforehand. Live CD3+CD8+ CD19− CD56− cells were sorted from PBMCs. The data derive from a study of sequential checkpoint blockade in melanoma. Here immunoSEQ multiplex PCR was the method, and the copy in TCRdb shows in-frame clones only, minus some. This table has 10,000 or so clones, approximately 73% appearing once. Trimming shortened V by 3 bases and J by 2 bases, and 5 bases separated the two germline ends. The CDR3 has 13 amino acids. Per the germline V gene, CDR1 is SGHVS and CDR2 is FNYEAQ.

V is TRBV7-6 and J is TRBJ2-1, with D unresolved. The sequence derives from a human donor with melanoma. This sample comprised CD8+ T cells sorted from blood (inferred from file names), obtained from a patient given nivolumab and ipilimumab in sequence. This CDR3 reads CASSFGPYNEQFF. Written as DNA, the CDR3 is TGTGCCAGCAGCTTTGGGCCCTACAATGAGCAGTTCTTC.